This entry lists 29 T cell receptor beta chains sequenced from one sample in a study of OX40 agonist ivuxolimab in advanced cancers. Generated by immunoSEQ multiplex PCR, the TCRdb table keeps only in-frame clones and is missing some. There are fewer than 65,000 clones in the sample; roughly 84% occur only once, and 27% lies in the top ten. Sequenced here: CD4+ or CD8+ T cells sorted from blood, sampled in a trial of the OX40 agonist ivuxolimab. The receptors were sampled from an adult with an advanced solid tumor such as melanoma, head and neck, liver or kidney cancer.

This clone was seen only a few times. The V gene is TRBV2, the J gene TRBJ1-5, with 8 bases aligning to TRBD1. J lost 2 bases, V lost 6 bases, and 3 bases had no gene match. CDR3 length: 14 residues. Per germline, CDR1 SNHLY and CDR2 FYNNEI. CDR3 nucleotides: TGTGCCAGCAGCAGGGGGCGAGGCAATCAGCCCCAGCATTTT. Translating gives CASSRGRGNQPQHF.

This chain's CDR3 is CASSPPVPEQFF. Here the CDR3 DNA reads TGTGCCAGCTCACCACCGGTGCCTGAGCAGTTCTTC. V and J are TRBV18 and TRBJ2-1; D gene uncertain. The CDR3 is made up of 12 amino acids. Per germline, CDR1 KGHSH and CDR2 LQKENI. Deletions cut 0 bases from V and 9 bases from J, with 6 bases between.

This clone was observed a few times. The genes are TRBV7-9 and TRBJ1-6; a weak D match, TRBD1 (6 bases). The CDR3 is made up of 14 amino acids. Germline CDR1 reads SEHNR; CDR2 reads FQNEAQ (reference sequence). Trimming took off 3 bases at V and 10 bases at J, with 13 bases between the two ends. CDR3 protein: CASSLGGVGSPLHF. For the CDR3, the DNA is TGTGCCAGCAGCTTGGGGGGCGTGGGCTCACCCCTCCACTTT.

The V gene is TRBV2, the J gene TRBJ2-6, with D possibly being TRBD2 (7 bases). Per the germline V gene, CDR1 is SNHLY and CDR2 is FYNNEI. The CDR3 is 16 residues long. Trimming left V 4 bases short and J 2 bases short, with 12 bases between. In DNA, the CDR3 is TGTGCCAGCAGTGCTCAGGGGAGGGCTGGGGCCAACGTCCTGACTTTC. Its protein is CASSAQGRAGANVLTF.

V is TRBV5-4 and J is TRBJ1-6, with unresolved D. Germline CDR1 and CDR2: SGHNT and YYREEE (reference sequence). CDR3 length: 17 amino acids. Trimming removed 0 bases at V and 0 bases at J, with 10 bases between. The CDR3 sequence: CASSLEPESSYNSPLHF. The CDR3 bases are TGTGCCAGCAGCTTGGAACCGGAGAGCTCCTATAATTCACCCCTCCACTTT.

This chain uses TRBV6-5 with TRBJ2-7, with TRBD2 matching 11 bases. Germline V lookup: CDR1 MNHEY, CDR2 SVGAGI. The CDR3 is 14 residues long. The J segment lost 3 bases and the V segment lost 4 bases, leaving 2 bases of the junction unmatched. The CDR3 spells CASSSGLAGYEQYF. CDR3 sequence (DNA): TGTGCCAGCAGTTCCGGACTAGCGGGCTACGAGCAGTACTTC.

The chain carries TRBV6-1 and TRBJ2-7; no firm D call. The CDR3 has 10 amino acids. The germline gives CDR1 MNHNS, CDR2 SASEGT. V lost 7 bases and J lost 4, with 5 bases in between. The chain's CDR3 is CASKGYEQYF. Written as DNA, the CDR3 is TGTGCCAGCAAAGGGTACGAGCAGTACTTC.

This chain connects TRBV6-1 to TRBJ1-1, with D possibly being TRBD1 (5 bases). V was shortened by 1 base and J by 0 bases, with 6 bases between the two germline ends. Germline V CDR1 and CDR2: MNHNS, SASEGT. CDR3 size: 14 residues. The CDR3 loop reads CASSEVRVNTEAFF. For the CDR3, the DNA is TGTGCCAGCAGTGAAGTCAGGGTGAACACTGAAGCTTTCTTT.

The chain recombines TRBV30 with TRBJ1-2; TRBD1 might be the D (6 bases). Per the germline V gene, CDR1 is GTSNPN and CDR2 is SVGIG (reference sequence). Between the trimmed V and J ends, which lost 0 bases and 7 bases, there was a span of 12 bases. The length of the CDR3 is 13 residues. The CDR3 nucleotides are TGTGCCTGGAGTGTTGACAGGACGGGTGGCTACACCTTC. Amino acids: CAWSVDRTGGYTF.

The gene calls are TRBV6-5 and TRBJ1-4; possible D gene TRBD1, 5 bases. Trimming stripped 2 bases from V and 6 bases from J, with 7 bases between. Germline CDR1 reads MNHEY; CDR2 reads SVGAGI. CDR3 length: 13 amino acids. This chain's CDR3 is CASSYAGDEKLFF. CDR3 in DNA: TGTGCCAGCAGTTACGCGGGGGATGAAAAACTGTTTTTT.

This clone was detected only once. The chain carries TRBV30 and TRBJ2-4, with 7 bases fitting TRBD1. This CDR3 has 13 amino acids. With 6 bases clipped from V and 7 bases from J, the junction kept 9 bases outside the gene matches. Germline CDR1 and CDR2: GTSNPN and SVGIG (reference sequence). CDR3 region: CACTGESVNIQYF. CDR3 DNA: TGTGCCTGCACAGGGGAGAGCGTCAACATTCAGTACTTC.

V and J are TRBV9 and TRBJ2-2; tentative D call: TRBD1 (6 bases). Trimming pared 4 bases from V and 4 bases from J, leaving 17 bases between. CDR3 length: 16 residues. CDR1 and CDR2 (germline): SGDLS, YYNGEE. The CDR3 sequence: CASSSRALGATGELFF. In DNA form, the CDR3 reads TGTGCCAGCAGCTCCCGCGCGTTGGGGGCCACCGGGGAGCTGTTTTTT.

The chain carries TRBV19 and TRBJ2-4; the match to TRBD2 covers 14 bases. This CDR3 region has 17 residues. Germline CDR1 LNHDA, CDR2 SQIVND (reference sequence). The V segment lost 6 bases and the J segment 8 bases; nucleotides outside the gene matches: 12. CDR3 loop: CASRQRTSGGKADIQYF. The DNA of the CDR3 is TGTGCCAGTAGACAGCGGACTAGCGGGGGGAAGGCGGACATTCAGTACTTC.

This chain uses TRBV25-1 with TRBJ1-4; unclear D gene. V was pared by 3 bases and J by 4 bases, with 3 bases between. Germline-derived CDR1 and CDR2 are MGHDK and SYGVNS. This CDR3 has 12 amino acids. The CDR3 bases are TGTGCCAGCAGTGACAGTAATGAAAAACTGTTTTTT. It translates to CASSDSNEKLFF.

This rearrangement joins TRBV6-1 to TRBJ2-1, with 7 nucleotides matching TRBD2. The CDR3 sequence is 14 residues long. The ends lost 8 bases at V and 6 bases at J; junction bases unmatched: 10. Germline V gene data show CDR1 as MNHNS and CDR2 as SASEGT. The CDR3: CASFTGGSSNEQFF. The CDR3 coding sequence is TGTGCCAGCTTTACTGGCGGGAGTAGCAATGAGCAGTTCTTC.

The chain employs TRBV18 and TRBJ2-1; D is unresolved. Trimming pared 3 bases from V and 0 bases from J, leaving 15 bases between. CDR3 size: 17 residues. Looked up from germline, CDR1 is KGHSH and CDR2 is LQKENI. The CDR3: CASSPNSVYSSYNEQFF. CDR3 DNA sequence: TGTGCCAGCTCACCTAACTCCGTTTACAGCTCCTACAATGAGCAGTTCTTC.

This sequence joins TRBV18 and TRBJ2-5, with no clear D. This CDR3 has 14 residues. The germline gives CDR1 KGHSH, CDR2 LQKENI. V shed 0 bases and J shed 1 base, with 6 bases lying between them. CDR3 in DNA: TGTGCCAGCTCACCACCACAGCGCCAAGAGACCCAGTACTTC. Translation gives CASSPPQRQETQYF.

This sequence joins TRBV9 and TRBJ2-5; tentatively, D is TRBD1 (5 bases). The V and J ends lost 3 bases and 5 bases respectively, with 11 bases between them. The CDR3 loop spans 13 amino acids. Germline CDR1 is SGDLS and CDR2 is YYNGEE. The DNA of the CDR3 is TGTGCCAGCAGCGGCCAGGGTTTCGAGACCCAGTACTTC. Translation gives CASSGQGFETQYF.

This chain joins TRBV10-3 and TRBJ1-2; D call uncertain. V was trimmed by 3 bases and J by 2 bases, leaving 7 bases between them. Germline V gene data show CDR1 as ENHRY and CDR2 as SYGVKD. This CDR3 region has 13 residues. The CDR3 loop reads CAISDGQNYGYTF. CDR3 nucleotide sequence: TGTGCCATCAGTGACGGTCAGAACTATGGCTACACCTTC.

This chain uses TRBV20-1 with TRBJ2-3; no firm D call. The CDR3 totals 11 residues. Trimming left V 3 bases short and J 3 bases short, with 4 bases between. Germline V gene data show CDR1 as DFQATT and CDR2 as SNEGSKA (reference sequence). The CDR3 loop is CSASWTDTQYF. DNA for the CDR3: TGCAGTGCTAGTTGGACAGATACGCAGTATTTT.

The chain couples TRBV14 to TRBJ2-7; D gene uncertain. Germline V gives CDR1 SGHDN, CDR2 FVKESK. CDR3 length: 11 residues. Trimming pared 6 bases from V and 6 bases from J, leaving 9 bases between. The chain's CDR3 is CASSRSGEQYF. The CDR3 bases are TGTGCCAGCAGTCGTTCAGGCGAGCAGTACTTC.

CDR3 in DNA: TGCGCCAGCAGCTTGCGGCGGCTGGCTAGCGGAGACTACAATGAGCAGTTCTTC. Protein sequence: CASSLRRLASGDYNEQFF. The J gene is TRBJ2-1, the V gene TRBV5-1; 7 nucleotides agree with TRBD2. V gave up 1 base and J gave up 3 bases; unmatched junction bases: 13. CDR1 is SGHRS, CDR2 YFSETQ, per germline. CDR3 size: 18 residues.

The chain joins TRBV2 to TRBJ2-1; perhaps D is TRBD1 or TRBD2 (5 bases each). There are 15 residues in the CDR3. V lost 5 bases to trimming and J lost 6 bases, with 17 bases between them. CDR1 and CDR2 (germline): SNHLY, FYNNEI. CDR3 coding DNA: TGTGCCAGCAGTTTGGGGACCAGCACTGGCAATGAGCAGTTCTTC. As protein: CASSLGTSTGNEQFF.

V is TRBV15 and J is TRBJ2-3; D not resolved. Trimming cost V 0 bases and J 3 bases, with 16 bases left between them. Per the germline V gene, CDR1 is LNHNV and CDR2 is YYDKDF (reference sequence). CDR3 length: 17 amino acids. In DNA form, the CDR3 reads TGTGCCACCAGCAGAGACCCGGGTGAAGACGGAACAGATACGCAGTATTTT. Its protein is CATSRDPGEDGTDTQYF.

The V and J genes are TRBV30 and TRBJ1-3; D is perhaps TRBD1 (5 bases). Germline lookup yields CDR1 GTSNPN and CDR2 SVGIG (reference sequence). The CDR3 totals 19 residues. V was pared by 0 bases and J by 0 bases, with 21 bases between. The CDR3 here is CAWSVLGVLGDISGNTIYF. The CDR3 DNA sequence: TGTGCCTGGAGTGTGTTGGGTGTCCTGGGGGATATCTCTGGAAACACCATATATTTT.

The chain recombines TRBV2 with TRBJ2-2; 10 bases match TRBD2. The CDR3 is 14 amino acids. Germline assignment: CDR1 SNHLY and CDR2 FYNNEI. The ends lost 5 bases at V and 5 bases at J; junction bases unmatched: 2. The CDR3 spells CASSLAGATGELFF. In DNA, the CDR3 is TGTGCCAGCAGTCTAGCGGGAGCTACCGGGGAGCTGTTTTTT. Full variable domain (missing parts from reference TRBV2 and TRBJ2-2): EPEVTQTPSHQVTQMGQEVILRCVPISNHLYFYWYRQILGQKVEFLVSFYNNEISEKSEIFDDQFSVERPDGSNFTLKIRSTKLEDSAMYFCASSLAGATGELFFGEGSRLTVL.

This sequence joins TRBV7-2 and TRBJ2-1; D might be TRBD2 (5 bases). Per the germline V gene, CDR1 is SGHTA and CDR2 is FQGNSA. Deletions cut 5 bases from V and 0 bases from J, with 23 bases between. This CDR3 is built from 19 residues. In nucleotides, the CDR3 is TGTGCCAGCAGCCACCCAGCCGGGGAAGCCCCAAGCTCCTACAATGAGCAGTTCTTC. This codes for CASSHPAGEAPSSYNEQFF.

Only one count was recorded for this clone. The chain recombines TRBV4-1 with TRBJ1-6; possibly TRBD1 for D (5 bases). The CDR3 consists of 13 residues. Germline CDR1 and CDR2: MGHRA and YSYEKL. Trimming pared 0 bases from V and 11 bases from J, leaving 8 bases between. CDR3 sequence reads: CASSQDTGAPLHF. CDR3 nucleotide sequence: TGCGCCAGCAGCCAAGATACGGGGGCACCCCTCCACTTT.

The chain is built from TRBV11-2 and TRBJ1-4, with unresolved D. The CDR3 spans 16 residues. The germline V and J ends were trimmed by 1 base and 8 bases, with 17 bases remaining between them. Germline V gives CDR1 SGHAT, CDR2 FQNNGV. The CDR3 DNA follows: TGTGCCAGCAGCTTAGGAGCAACGGCCGCTGGGGAAAAACTGTTTTTT. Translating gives CASSLGATAAGEKLFF. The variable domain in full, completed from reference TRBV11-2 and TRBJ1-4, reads EAGVAQSPRYKIIEKRQSVAFWCNPISGHATLYWYQQILGQGPKLLIQFQNNGVVDDSQLPKDRFSAERLKGVDSTLKIQPAKLEDSAVYLCASSLGATAAGEKLFFGSGTQLSVL.